The clone carrying this T cell receptor beta chain was found a few times. Its antigen remains unidentified. The data were obtained in a study of glioma-infiltrating T cells. Study-wide context: Before surgery, glioma patients received dexamethasone for at most six days. About one million peripheral T cells were targeted at about 4.5- to 11-fold coverage.

Points from the study as a whole: Above-expected tissue-blood divergence occurred in all gliomas, most in low-grade ones. Tissue and blood shared very few CDR3 sequences.

Amplification of TCR alpha and beta CDR3 regions from RNA used iRepertoire nested multiplex PCR. TCRdb re-derived calls from the multiplex PCR reads in MiXCR, one entry per CDR3 protein. The table has 400,000 or so distinct CDR3 sequences, roughly 41% seen once; the top ten hold around 12%. Germline V gene sequence: CDR1 DFQATT, CDR2 SNEGSKA (reference sequence). The CDR3 is 16 amino acids. With V trimmed by 2 bases and J by 3 bases, 9 bases remained unmatched. Sequencing used glioma tissue, nonneoplastic brain tissue, or PBMCs (not recorded which). The chain uses TRBV20-1 and TRBJ2-1, with 8 positions matching TRBD2. The clonotype originates from a human donor with low-grade glioma or glioblastoma, undergoing nonglioma brain surgery, or in good health (not recorded which). The CDR3 reads CSARPQGSGDYNEQFF. The CDR3 DNA reads as TGCAGTGCTAGACCCCAGGGTAGCGGGGACTACAATGAGCAGTTCTTC.